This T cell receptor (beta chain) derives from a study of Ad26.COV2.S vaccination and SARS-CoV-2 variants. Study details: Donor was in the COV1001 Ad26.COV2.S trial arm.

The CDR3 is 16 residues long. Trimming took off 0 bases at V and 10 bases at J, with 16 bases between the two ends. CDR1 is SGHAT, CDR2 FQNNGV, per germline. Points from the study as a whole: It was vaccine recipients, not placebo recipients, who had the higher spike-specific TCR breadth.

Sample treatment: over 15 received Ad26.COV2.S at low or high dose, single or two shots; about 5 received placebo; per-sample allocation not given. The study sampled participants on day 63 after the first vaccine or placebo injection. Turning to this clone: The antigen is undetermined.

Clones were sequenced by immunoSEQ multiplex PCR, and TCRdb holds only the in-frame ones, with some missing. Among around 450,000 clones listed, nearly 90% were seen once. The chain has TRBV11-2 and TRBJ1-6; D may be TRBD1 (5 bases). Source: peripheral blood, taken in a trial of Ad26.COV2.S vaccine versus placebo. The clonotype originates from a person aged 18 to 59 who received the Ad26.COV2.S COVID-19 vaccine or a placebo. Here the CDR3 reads CASSLDRGRVGSPLHF. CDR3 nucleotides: TGTGCCAGCAGCTTAGATCGAGGCAGGGTAGGGTCACCCCTCCACTTT. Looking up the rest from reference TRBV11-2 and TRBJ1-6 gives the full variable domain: EAGVAQSPRYKIIEKRQSVAFWCNPISGHATLYWYQQILGQGPKLLIQFQNNGVVDDSQLPKDRFSAERLKGVDSTLKIQPAKLEDSAVYLCASSLDRGRVGSPLHFGNGTRLTVT.